A single sample gave rise to the 18 T cell receptor beta chains below, sequenced in a study of T cells in Graves' hyperthyroidism and ophthalmopathy. Amplification targeted TCR beta CDR3 regions from RNA transcripts. A set of HTBI primers served as the primers for a first-round RT-PCR of the TCR CDR3. One entry per CDR3 protein, called by TCRdb with MiXCR from the multiplex PCR reads. The table records approximately 600,000 distinct CDR3 sequences, roughly 20% of them present only once. The source material was blood. The receptors were sampled from a man aged 25-45 years with Graves' ophthalmopathy.

In regard to this clonotype: A much more abundant neighbour one base away suggests this may be a read error. The chain carries TRBV20-1 and TRBJ1-1, with D possibly being TRBD1 (6 bases). The CDR3 consists of 15 residues. Per the germline V gene, CDR1 is DFQATT and CDR2 is SNEGSKA (reference sequence). DNA of the CDR3: TGCAGTGCTAGAGATCCGCGGGGGGCGAGCACTGCAGCTTTCTTT. It encodes CSARDPRGASTAAFF.

This clonotype was found many times. As DNA, the CDR3 is TGTGCCAGCAGGAAGCAGGGCCTTAATTCACCCCTCCACTTT. Translated: CASRKQGLNSPLHF. The chain carries TRBV7-2 and TRBJ1-6; the D gene is possibly TRBD1 (5 bases). The germline V and J ends were trimmed by 6 bases and 6 bases, with 12 bases remaining between them. The CDR3 loop spans 14 amino acids. From germline, CDR1 is SGHTA and CDR2 FQGNSA.

The chain links TRBV2 to TRBJ2-1; TRBD2 matches at 8 bases. In germline, CDR1 is SNHLY, CDR2 FYNNEI. The CDR3 runs to 15 residues. Germline trimming cut 6 bases from V and 6 bases from J; bases unmatched to any gene: 10. CDR3: CASSGREDGFNEQFF. The DNA for the CDR3 is TGTGCCAGCAGCGGGAGGGAGGATGGTTTCAATGAGCAGTTCTTC.

This clonotype was seen more than once but under ten times. This rearrangement joins TRBV5-1 to TRBJ2-2; D unresolved. V was cut by 5 bases and J by 2 bases, with 22 bases left in between. This CDR3 spans 18 amino acids. The germline V gene has CDR1 SGHRS and CDR2 YFSETQ. The CDR3 region has the DNA TGCGCCAGCAGTATCAGCTTGACACCTCTACAAAACACCGGGGAGCTGTTTTTT. This codes for CASSISLTPLQNTGELFF.

This clonotype was seen a handful of times. This chain joins TRBV15 and TRBJ2-7; the D is unclear. This CDR3 spans 13 amino acids. Germline V gene data show CDR1 as LNHNV and CDR2 as YYDKDF (reference sequence). The germline V and J ends were trimmed by 0 bases and 6 bases, with 9 bases remaining between them. DNA of the CDR3: TGTGCCACCAGCAGAGAAACAGATCGCGAGCAGTACTTC. The encoded protein is CATSRETDREQYF.

A word on this clonotype: A read error may be the cause here, since a much bigger clone is one base away. The gene calls are TRBV6-1 and TRBJ2-2; tentatively, D is TRBD1 (5 bases). V gave up 6 bases and J gave up 4 bases, with 18 bases separating them. Germline assignment: CDR1 MNHNS and CDR2 SASEGT. This CDR3 is 16 amino acids long. The DNA for the CDR3 is TGTGCCAGCAGAGACCCTAAGCAGGGTGGCACCGGGGAGCTGTTTTTT. It encodes CASRDPKQGGTGELFF.

The rearrangement links TRBV19 to TRBJ2-1; 10 bases fit TRBD2. The trim removed 5 bases at V and 7 bases at J, leaving 8 bases unmatched. There are 15 residues in the CDR3. Germline assignment: CDR1 LNHDA and CDR2 SQIVND (reference sequence). The CDR3 is CASSETAGGRNEQFF. DNA of the CDR3: TGTGCCAGTAGTGAAACAGCGGGAGGGAGGAATGAGCAGTTCTTC.

Comment on this clonotype: The junction and the germline gene differ at one end; a read error may be behind it. The chain carries TRBV2 and TRBJ2-4; D may be TRBD2 (5 bases). Germline-derived CDR1 and CDR2 are SNHLY and FYNNEI. The CDR3 loop spans 13 amino acids. CDR3 protein: CTSSSDREGIQYF. The CDR3 DNA follows: TGTACCAGCAGTTCGGATCGAGAGGGCATTCAGTACTTC.

This chain uses TRBV7-2 with TRBJ2-1; D not certain. With 0 bases removed from V and 8 bases from J, the gap between germline ends came to 8 bases. The CDR3 is 13 amino acids. Germline V gene lookup returns CDR1 SGHTA and CDR2 FQGNSA. The CDR3 DNA sequence: TGTGCCAGCAGCTTAGCCGTCGTTGATGAGCAGTTCTTC. As protein: CASSLAVVDEQFF.

This clonotype was detected only a few times. The chain combines TRBV11-2 with TRBJ2-1, with no clear D. Germline V gene sequence: CDR1 SGHAT, CDR2 FQNNGV. V was shortened by 5 bases and J by 12 bases, with 14 bases between the two germline ends. There are 12 residues in the CDR3. Here the CDR3 DNA reads TGTGCCAGCAGCCCGGGCGTCGGTGGGCAGTTCTTC. Translation: CASSPGVGGQFF.

In this sample, this clonotype turned up once. This chain uses TRBV5-5 with TRBJ2-7; D gene uncertain. The CDR3 has 15 residues. CDR1 is SGHKS and CDR2 is YYEKEE in the germline V gene (reference sequence). The V end lost 0 bases, the J end lost 2 bases, and 12 bases lay between the germline ends. The DNA of the CDR3 is TGTGCCAGCAGCTTGGAACCCGCTGAGCCCTACGAGCAGTACTTC. As protein: CASSLEPAEPYEQYF.

The chain uses TRBV20-1 and TRBJ1-5; D is unresolved. In germline, CDR1 is DFQATT, CDR2 SNEGSKA (reference sequence). The CDR3 extends over 15 amino acids. V was cut by 0 bases and J by 7 bases, with 16 bases left in between. In DNA form, the CDR3 reads TGCAGTGCTAGAGATTTAGACCTGATCGGGCAGCCCCAGCATTTT. Translation: CSARDLDLIGQPQHF.

The chain couples TRBV11-2 to TRBJ1-1; possibly TRBD1 for D (6 bases). Germline loops: CDR1 SGHAT, CDR2 FQNNGV. V lost 1 base and J 3 bases, leaving 9 bases between the germline ends. The CDR3 loop spans 14 amino acids. The DNA for the CDR3 is TGTGCCAGCAGCTTAGTACAGGGATACACTGAAGCTTTCTTT. Its protein is CASSLVQGYTEAFF.

Only a few counts were recorded for this clonotype. The CDR3 bases are TGTGCCAGCAGGATGGGGAATTCTGAAGCTTTCTTT. Translating gives CASRMGNSEAFF. The chain has TRBV5-6 and TRBJ1-1, with D hard to call. Looked up from germline, CDR1 is SGHDT and CDR2 is YYEEEE. V dropped 5 bases and J dropped 6 bases, with 11 bases sitting between them. CDR3 length equals 12 residues.

The CDR3 sequence: CASEGGYGYTF. The CDR3 DNA reads TGTGCCAGCGAGGGCGGCTATGGCTACACCTTC. V gene TRBV6-1 combines with J gene TRBJ1-2; D remains ambiguous. The length of the CDR3 is 11 residues. V was cut by 8 bases and J by 4 bases, with 8 bases left in between. The germline CDR1 and CDR2 sequences are MNHNS and SASEGT.

This clonotype showed up just a few times. V usage is TRBV24-1 and J usage is TRBJ2-1, with D unclear. Trimming removed 1 base at V and 9 bases at J, with 3 bases between. The CDR3 has 11 residues. Per germline, CDR1 KGHDR and CDR2 SFDVKD. The CDR3 loop reads CATSDFGEQFF. The CDR3 DNA reads TGTGCCACCAGTGATTTCGGTGAGCAGTTCTTC.

The rearrangement links TRBV27 to TRBJ1-1; D uncertain. CDR3 length equals 14 residues. Deletions cut 4 bases from V and 0 bases from J, with 9 bases between. Germline CDR1 reads MNHEY; CDR2 reads SMNVEV (reference sequence). In DNA, the CDR3 is TGTGCCAGCAGTTCGAGTTTAATGAACACTGAAGCTTTCTTT. This encodes CASSSSLMNTEAFF.

The table lists this clonotype with many counts. DNA of the CDR3: TGTGCCAGCAGTTTCGGGGAGTTCTACAATGAGCAGTTCTTC. This sequence encodes CASSFGEFYNEQFF. This sequence joins TRBV12-3 or TRBV12-4 and TRBJ2-1; TRBD2 is a possible D gene (5 bases). Between the trimmed V and J ends, which lost 3 bases and 3 bases, there was a span of 9 bases. The CDR3 sequence is 14 residues long.